A single sample is the source of the 30 T cell receptor beta chains below, sequenced in a study of T cells in Graves' hyperthyroidism and ophthalmopathy. Amplification targeted TCR beta CDR3 regions from RNA transcripts. The primer set for the first-round RT-PCR of the TCR CDR3 was HTBI. TCRdb reprocessed the multiplex PCR reads via MiXCR and lists one record per CDR3 protein. The table lists about 700,000 distinct CDR3 sequences, about 14% of them singletons. The sample taken for sequencing was blood. These receptors were collected from a woman aged 18-29 years with Graves' hyperthyroidism.

This clonotype has a count of ten or more. V and J are TRBV30 and TRBJ2-7, with a tentative D call TRBD2 (5 bases). Germline loops: CDR1 GTSNPN, CDR2 SVGIG (reference sequence). V lost 0 bases and J 4 bases, leaving 7 bases between the germline ends. CDR3 size: 12 residues. CDR3 in DNA: TGTGCCTGGAGTGTACGGGGTTACGAGCAGTACTTC. Protein product: CAWSVRGYEQYF. Combining the CDR3 with reference TRBV30 and TRBJ2-7 gives the whole variable domain SQTIHQWPATLVQPVGSPLSLECTVEGTSNPNLYWYRQAAGRGLQLLFYSVGIGQISSEVPQNLSASRPQDRQFILSSKKLLLSDSGFYLCAWSVRGYEQYFGPGTRLTVT.

This clonotype was counted between two and nine times. This rearrangement joins TRBV18 to TRBJ1-4; the match to TRBD1 covers 11 bases. Germline CDR1 reads KGHSH; CDR2 reads LQKENI. The CDR3 spans 16 residues. J was trimmed by 4 bases and V by 3 bases; bases with no gene match: 4. The CDR3 reads CASSPRGTGGNEKLFF. The CDR3, as DNA: TGTGCCAGCTCACCGAGGGGGACAGGGGGTAATGAAAAACTGTTTTTT.

This clonotype was detected ten times or more. CDR3 sequence: CASSFLSWAETSNEQYF. CDR3 sequence (DNA): TGTGCCAGCAGTTTTCTGTCGTGGGCCGAGACCTCTAACGAGCAGTACTTC. V and J are TRBV28 and TRBJ2-7; D gene ambiguous. The CDR3 has 17 residues. CDR1 is MDHEN, CDR2 SYDVKM, per germline. The V end was cut by 3 bases, the J end by 5 bases, with 23 bases between.

This clonotype was seen repeatedly, ten times or more. The chain is built from TRBV18 and TRBJ1-1; D is unclear. The CDR3 loop spans 13 amino acids. Trimming pared 3 bases from V and 4 bases from J, leaving 9 bases between. From germline, CDR1 is KGHSH and CDR2 LQKENI. This CDR3 reads CASSPPARTEAFF. The CDR3 DNA reads as TGTGCCAGCTCACCCCCGGCTCGCACTGAAGCTTTCTTT.

This clonotype was counted many times. The CDR3 is CASSGIGTEQYF. The CDR3 DNA reads TGTGCCAGCAGTGGCATAGGGACCGAGCAGTACTTC. The chain is built from TRBV2 and TRBJ2-7; D possibly uses TRBD1 or TRBD2 (5 bases each). Germline CDR1 reads SNHLY; CDR2 reads FYNNEI. There are 12 residues in the CDR3. Trimming shortened V by 4 bases and J by 6 bases, and 10 bases separated the two germline ends.

This clonotype was recorded a few times. The V call is TRBV19, the J call TRBJ2-4, with D possibly matching TRBD1 (6 bases). Germline CDR1 reads LNHDA; CDR2 reads SQIVND (reference sequence). Trimming pared 5 bases from V and 10 bases from J, leaving 18 bases between. The CDR3 spans 14 residues. This chain's CDR3 is CASSSYSGHQIQYF. Written as DNA, the CDR3 is TGTGCCAGTAGTTCATACTCGGGACACCAAATTCAGTACTTC.

At least ten counts were recorded for this clonotype. The chain links TRBV11-2 to TRBJ2-3; D gene ambiguous. V shed 7 bases and J shed 3 bases, with 5 bases lying between them. The length of the CDR3 is 11 residues. CDR1 and CDR2 (germline): SGHAT, FQNNGV. The chain's CDR3 is CASTQTDTQYF. DNA for the CDR3: TGTGCCAGCACCCAGACAGATACGCAGTATTTT.

This clonotype was counted many times. This chain links TRBV7-2 with TRBJ2-1, with D perhaps given as TRBD1 or TRBD2 (5 bases each). The CDR3 spans 17 residues. The germline V gene encodes CDR1 SGHTA and CDR2 FQGNSA. Trimming stripped 5 bases from V and 6 bases from J, with 23 bases between. The CDR3 coding sequence is TGTGCCAGCAGCGCCGGTGGGGGAATAGACTATGTCAATGAGCAGTTCTTC. It is translated as CASSAGGGIDYVNEQFF.

This clonotype was seen repeatedly, ten times or more. This chain links TRBV11-3 with TRBJ2-5, with 8 bases that match TRBD1. Germline trimming cut 2 bases from V and 5 bases from J; bases unmatched to any gene: 4. The CDR3 loop spans 14 amino acids. CDR1 SGHNT and CDR2 YENEEA come from the germline V gene. This chain's CDR3 is CASSLRTGRETQYF. For the CDR3, the DNA is TGTGCCAGCAGCTTAAGGACAGGGCGTGAGACCCAGTACTTC.

This clonotype was observed at least ten times. This rearrangement joins TRBV12-3 or TRBV12-4 to TRBJ2-7; the D is unclear. Between the trimmed V and J ends, which lost 6 bases and 2 bases, there was a span of 14 bases. This CDR3 region has 14 residues. CDR3 protein: CASSFGGPTYEQYF. DNA for the CDR3: TGTGCCAGCAGCTTCGGCGGACCTACCTACGAGCAGTACTTC.

This chain uses TRBV4-3 with TRBJ1-6, with D tentatively TRBD1 (6 bases). V lost 1 base and J lost 10, with 14 bases in between. The CDR3 is 15 amino acids. From germline, CDR1 is LGHNA and CDR2 YSLEER. CDR3 loop: CASSQGGGLISPLHF. Written as DNA, the CDR3 is TGCGCCAGCAGCCAAGGTGGGGGGCTAATATCACCCCTCCACTTT.

The rearrangement links TRBV4-2 to TRBJ1-5; D not resolved. Trimming took off 0 bases at V and 7 bases at J, with 13 bases between the two ends. The CDR3 runs to 15 residues. Per germline, CDR1 LGHNA and CDR2 YNFKEQ. The DNA for the CDR3 is TGTGCCAGCAGCCAAGACCGGGAGGGTAGCCAGCCCCAGCATTTT. Residues: CASSQDREGSQPQHF.

This clonotype has more than one count but fewer than ten. This chain connects TRBV6-1 to TRBJ2-4; TRBD2 matches at 7 bases. J lost 0 bases, V lost 6 bases, and 23 bases had no gene match. This CDR3 contains 21 residues. Germline V lookup: CDR1 MNHNS, CDR2 SASEGT. Written as DNA, the CDR3 is TGTGCCAGCAGCTTCCCCCGCGCCGGGGGGTGGATGGACCTAGCCAAAAACATTCAGTACTTC. It codes for CASSFPRAGGWMDLAKNIQYF.

The V call is TRBV29-1, the J call TRBJ2-1; weak D call: TRBD2 (5 bases). The germline gives CDR1 SQVTM, CDR2 ANQGSEA. CDR3 length equals 13 residues. V lost 7 bases and J lost 4, with 14 bases in between. The CDR3 DNA is TGCAGCGGCCTGCCGGGATTTTACAATGAGCAGTTCTTC. Amino acids: CSGLPGFYNEQFF.

This clonotype was seen only a few times. This clone may be a read error of a much larger clone one base away. The V gene is TRBV5-1, the J gene TRBJ2-3; D uncertain. The CDR3 length is 14 residues. The germline V gene has CDR1 SGHRS and CDR2 YFSETQ. CDR3 sequence: CAGSLVQHTDTQYF. The CDR3 DNA reads as TGCGCCGGCAGCTTGGTTCAGCACACAGATACGCAGTATTTT.

The chain couples TRBV6-1 to TRBJ1-2; D remains ambiguous. The V end was cut by 5 bases, the J end by 4 bases, with 11 bases between. CDR1 MNHNS and CDR2 SASEGT come from the germline V gene. The CDR3 contains 13 residues. DNA of the CDR3: TGTGCCAGCAGTTCGAGGGAAATCTATGGCTACACCTTC. Its translation: CASSSREIYGYTF.

Concerning this clonotype: This may be a read error, as it is one base from a much larger clone. This chain uses TRBV7-2 with TRBJ2-1; D tentatively fits TRBD1 or TRBD2 (7 bases each). Germline CDR1 SGHTA, CDR2 FQGNSA. The CDR3 totals 15 residues. The CDR3 is CASSPGGTAYNEQLF. The CDR3 nucleotides read TGTGCCAGCAGCCCCGGGGGGACAGCCTACAATGAGCAGCTCTTC.

This clonotype was seen a few times. V gene TRBV12-3 or TRBV12-4 combines with J gene TRBJ1-5, with D hard to call. Trimming took 6 bases from V and 4 from J, leaving 19 bases between them. The CDR3 has 16 residues. The CDR3: CASRLGLSAFNQPQHF. In DNA form, the CDR3 reads TGTGCCAGCAGACTCGGACTTTCTGCCTTTAATCAGCCCCAGCATTTT.

This clonotype was seen a few times. The CDR3 bases are TGTGCCAGCAGTCCAACCAGTCCCCCCTACGAGCAGTACTTC. Protein: CASSPTSPPYEQYF. The chain joins TRBV6-2 or TRBV6-3 to TRBJ2-7; D is ambiguous. The CDR3 runs to 14 residues. CDR1 is MNHEY and CDR2 is SVGEGT in the germline V gene. With 5 bases removed from V and 2 bases from J, the gap between germline ends came to 13 bases.

This clonotype has ten or more counts. The chain couples TRBV6-6 to TRBJ2-1; 11 bases map to TRBD2. Germline-derived CDR1 and CDR2 are MNHNY and SVGAGI (reference sequence). V lost 0 bases, J lost 6 bases, and 10 bases stayed unmatched. The CDR3 sequence is 18 residues long. CDR3 residues: CASSYSTSGALRGNEQFF. The CDR3 DNA reads TGTGCCAGCAGTTACTCGACTAGCGGGGCCTTACGCGGCAATGAGCAGTTCTTC.

This clonotype was observed a few times. V is TRBV12-5 and J is TRBJ1-1, with 10 bases fitting TRBD1. V trimming: 5 bases; J trimming: 0 bases; junction bases outside the gene matches: 3. The V gene's germline CDR1 is LGHNT and CDR2 FRNRAP. The CDR3 spans 15 residues. CDR3 nucleotide sequence: TGTGCTAGTGGTGCCGGGACAGGGGTGAACACTGAAGCTTTCTTT. Translation gives CASGAGTGVNTEAFF.

The table lists this clonotype with many counts. This chain joins TRBV7-9 and TRBJ2-3; D is unclear. The V gene's germline CDR1 is SEHNR and CDR2 FQNEAQ (reference sequence). Trimming removed 1 base from V and 1 base from J, with 15 bases in between. This CDR3 has 17 residues. The CDR3 loop reads CASSLGRAGWGTDTQYF. CDR3 DNA sequence: TGTGCCAGCAGCTTAGGGCGAGCAGGCTGGGGCACAGATACGCAGTATTTT.

This clonotype came up many times. V gene TRBV4-1 combines with J gene TRBJ2-3, with D tentatively TRBD2 (7 bases). The CDR3 consists of 19 residues. V shed 0 bases and J shed 5 bases, with 24 bases lying between them. Germline V gene lookup returns CDR1 MGHRA and CDR2 YSYEKL. The CDR3 sequence is CASSQEPGATGGFRDTQYF. In nucleotides, the CDR3 is TGCGCCAGCAGCCAAGAACCGGGGGCAACGGGGGGATTCAGAGATACGCAGTATTTT.

A word on this clonotype: This may be a read error: a much more frequent sequence differs by one nucleotide. The chain links TRBV24-1 to TRBJ2-1; maybe TRBD2 (6 bases). The DNA matches TRBJ2-7 better at its end, which makes the J call doubtful. Per germline, CDR1 KGHDR and CDR2 SFDVKD. CDR3 length: 14 amino acids. The CDR3 loop reads CATSAREAYNEQYF. The CDR3 DNA reads TGTGCCACCAGTGCTAGGGAGGCTTACAATGAGCAGTACTTC.

CDR3 coding DNA: TGTGCCAGCAGCCGGATCTACAGGGCGGGGAGCCCTCTACGGACAGATACGCAGTATTTT. Encoded protein: CASSRIYRAGSPLRTDTQYF. This chain links TRBV14 with TRBJ2-3; either TRBD1 or TRBD2 may supply D (6 bases each). The V gene lost 4 bases and the J gene lost 3 bases, with 29 bases spanning the gap. The CDR3 sequence is 20 residues long. Germline-derived CDR1 and CDR2 are SGHDN and FVKESK.

This rearrangement joins TRBV20-1 to TRBJ2-7; a possible D gene is TRBD2 (7 bases). The V end lost 5 bases, the J end lost 6 bases, and 17 bases lay between the germline ends. The CDR3 length is 13 residues. Germline CDR1 reads DFQATT; CDR2 reads SNEGSKA (reference sequence). CDR3 region: CSARQRGGREQYF. The CDR3 bases are TGCAGTGCTCGACAAAGGGGGGGACGCGAGCAGTACTTC.

In this sample, this clonotype turned up many times. V gene TRBV7-8 combines with J gene TRBJ2-1; D is possibly TRBD2 (6 bases). V lost 5 bases, J lost 9 bases, and 11 bases lay in between. The CDR3 is made up of 12 amino acids. Looked up from germline, CDR1 is SGHVS and CDR2 is FQNEAQ. The CDR3 DNA reads TGTGCCAGCAGCCTCCCCGGGGGTGAGCAGTTCTTC. Translation gives CASSLPGGEQFF.

This clonotype appeared a few times. Possible read error: a much larger clone is one base away. The V gene is TRBV11-1, the J gene TRBJ2-1, with 8 bases matching TRBD2. Germline CDR1 reads SGHAT; CDR2 reads FQDESV (reference sequence). This CDR3 comprises 14 residues. The CDR3 region is CVSSIAGYGNEQFF. The CDR3 DNA follows: TGTGTCAGCAGCATAGCGGGATATGGCAATGAGCAGTTCTTC.

The sample holds many counts of this clonotype. The chain combines TRBV2 with TRBJ1-2, with a weak D call TRBD1 (5 bases). CDR3 length: 13 residues. V was shortened by 7 bases and J by 2 bases, with 11 bases between the two germline ends. CDR1 and CDR2 from the germline V gene are SNHLY and FYNNEI. CDR3 sequence (DNA): TGTGCCAGCATTCGAGGGGCCAACTATGGCTACACCTTC. Its translation is CASIRGANYGYTF.

V and J are TRBV24-1 and TRBJ2-3; TRBD2 matches 10 bases. The CDR3 covers 16 residues. Germline CDR1 KGHDR, CDR2 SFDVKD. With V trimmed by 1 base and J by 2 bases, 2 bases remained unmatched. CDR3 loop: CATSDLGLADTDTQYF. The CDR3, as DNA: TGTGCCACCAGTGATTTAGGACTAGCGGACACAGATACGCAGTATTTT.